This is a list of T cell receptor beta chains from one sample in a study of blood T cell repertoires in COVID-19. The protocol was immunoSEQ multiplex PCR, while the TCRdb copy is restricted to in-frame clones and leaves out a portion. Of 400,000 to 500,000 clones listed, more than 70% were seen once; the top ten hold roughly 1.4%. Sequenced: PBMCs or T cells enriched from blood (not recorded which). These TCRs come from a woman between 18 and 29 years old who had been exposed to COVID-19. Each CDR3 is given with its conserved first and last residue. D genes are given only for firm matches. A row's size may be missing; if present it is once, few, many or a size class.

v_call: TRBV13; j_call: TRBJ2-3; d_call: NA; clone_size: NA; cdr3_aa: CASSLGRDTQYF; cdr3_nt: TGTGCCAGCAGCTTAGGTCGAGATACGCAGTATTTT
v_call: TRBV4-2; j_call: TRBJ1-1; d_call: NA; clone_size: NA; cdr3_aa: CASSQDRGGGRTEAFF; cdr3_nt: TGTGCCAGCAGCCAAGACAGGGGTGGAGGTCGAACTGAAGCTTTCTTT
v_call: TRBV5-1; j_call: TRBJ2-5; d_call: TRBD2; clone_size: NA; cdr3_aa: CASSLRLAGGQKTQYF; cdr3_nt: TGCGCCAGCAGCTTGCGTCTAGCGGGGGGGCAAAAGACCCAGTACTTC
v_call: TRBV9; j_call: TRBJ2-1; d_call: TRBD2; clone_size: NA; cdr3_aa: CASSAGLAGALPHNEQFF; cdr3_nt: TGTGCCAGCAGCGCTGGACTAGCGGGGGCCCTACCCCACAATGAGCAGTTCTTC
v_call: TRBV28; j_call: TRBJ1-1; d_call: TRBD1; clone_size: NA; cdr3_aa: CASSLTGGSTEAFF; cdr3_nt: TGTGCCAGCAGTCTAACAGGGGGCTCCACTGAAGCTTTCTTT
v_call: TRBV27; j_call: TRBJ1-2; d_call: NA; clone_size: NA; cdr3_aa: CASSRSVRGADDYGYTF; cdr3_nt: TGTGCCAGCAGCCGATCAGTCCGGGGGGCGGATGACTATGGCTACACCTTC
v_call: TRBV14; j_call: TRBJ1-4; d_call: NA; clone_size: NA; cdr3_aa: CASSLYNEKLFF; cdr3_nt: TGTGCCAGCAGCCTCTATAATGAAAAACTGTTTTTT
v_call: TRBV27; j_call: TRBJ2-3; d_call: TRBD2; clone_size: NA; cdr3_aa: CASSLESSGIYTDTQYF; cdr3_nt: TGTGCCAGCAGTTTAGAGAGTAGCGGGATCTACACAGATACGCAGTATTTT
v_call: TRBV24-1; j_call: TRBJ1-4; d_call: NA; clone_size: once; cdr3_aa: CATFSRGEGEKLFF; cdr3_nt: TGTGCCACCTTTTCCAGGGGAGAGGGTGAAAAACTGTTTTTT
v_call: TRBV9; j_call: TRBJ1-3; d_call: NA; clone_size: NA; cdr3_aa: CASNNPSGNTIYF; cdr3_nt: TGTGCCAGCAACAACCCCTCTGGAAACACCATATATTTT
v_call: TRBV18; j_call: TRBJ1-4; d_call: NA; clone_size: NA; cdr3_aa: CASSLMTAAATNEKLFF; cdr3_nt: TGTGCCAGCTCACTCATGACCGCGGCGGCAACTAATGAAAAACTGTTTTTT
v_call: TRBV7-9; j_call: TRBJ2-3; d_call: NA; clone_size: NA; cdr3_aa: CASSLRQGTDTQYF; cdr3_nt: TGTGCCAGCAGTCTCCGGCAGGGCACAGATACGCAGTATTTT
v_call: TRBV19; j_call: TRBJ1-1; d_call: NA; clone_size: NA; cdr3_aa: CASTGATEAFF; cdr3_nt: TGTGCCAGTACAGGGGCCACTGAAGCTTTCTTT
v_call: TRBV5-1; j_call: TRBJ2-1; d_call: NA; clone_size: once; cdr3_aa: CASSLTSSYNEQFF; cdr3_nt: TGCGCCAGCAGCTTGACGAGCTCCTACAATGAGCAGTTCTTC
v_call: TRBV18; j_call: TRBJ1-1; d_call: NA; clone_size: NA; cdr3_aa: CASSPSDGGRTEAFF; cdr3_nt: TGTGCCAGCTCACCCTCGGACGGGGGGCGAACTGAAGCTTTCTTT
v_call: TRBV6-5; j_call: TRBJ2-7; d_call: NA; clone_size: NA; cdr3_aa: CARSTGFKQF; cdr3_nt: TGTGCCAGATCTACAGGGTTTAAACAATTC
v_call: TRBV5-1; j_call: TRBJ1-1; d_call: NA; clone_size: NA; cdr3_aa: CASSLIAGVKNTEAFF; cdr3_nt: TGCGCCAGCAGCTTGATAGCCGGGGTTAAGAACACTGAAGCTTTCTTT
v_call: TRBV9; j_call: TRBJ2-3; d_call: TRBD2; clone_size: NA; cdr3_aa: CASSRRAILGGAAPDTQYF; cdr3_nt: TGTGCCAGCAGCCGTAGGGCCATTCTCGGGGGGGCGGCTCCAGATACGCAGTATTTT
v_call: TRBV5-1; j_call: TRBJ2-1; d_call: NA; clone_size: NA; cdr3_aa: CASSSGGTYNEQFF; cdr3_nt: TGCGCCAGCAGCTCCGGCGGTACCTACAATGAGCAGTTCTTC
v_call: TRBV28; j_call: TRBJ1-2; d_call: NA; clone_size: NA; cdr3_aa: CASSLTEPYGYTF; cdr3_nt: TGTGCCAGCAGCCTCACAGAACCTTATGGCTACACCTTC
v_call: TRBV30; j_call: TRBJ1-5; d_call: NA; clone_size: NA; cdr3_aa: CAWSEWDTHNQPQHF; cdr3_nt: TGTGCCTGGAGTGAATGGGACACACACAATCAGCCCCAGCATTTT
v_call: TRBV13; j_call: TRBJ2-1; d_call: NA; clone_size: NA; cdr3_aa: CASSLNGGLTYNEQFF; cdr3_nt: TGTGCCAGCAGCTTAAACGGGGGGCTCACCTACAATGAGCAGTTCTTC
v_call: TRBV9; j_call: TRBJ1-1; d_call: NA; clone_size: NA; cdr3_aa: CASSEQTGLNTEAFF; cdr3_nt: TGTGCCAGCAGCGAACAAACAGGACTGAACACTGAAGCTTTCTTT
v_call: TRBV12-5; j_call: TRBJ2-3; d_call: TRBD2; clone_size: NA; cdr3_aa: CASGLDIAGNADTQYF; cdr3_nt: TGTGCTAGTGGTTTGGACATAGCGGGGAACGCAGATACGCAGTATTTT
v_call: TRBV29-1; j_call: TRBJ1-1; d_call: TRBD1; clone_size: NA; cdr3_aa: CSVKTGGNEDTEAFF; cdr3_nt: TGCAGCGTTAAGACAGGGGGGAATGAAGACACTGAAGCTTTCTTT
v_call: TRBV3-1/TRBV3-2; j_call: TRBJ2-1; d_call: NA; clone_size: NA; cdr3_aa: CASSQVPVTYNEQFF; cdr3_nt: TGTGCCAGCAGCCAAGTGCCGGTTACCTACAATGAGCAGTTCTTC
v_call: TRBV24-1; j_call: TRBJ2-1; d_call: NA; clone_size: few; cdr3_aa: CATSDRTRSYNEQFF; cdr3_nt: TGTGCCACCAGTGATCGGACACGCTCCTACAATGAGCAGTTCTTC
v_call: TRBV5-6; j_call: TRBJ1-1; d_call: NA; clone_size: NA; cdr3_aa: CASNLPGDTEAFF; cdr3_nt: TGTGCCAGCAACCTACCAGGGGATACTGAAGCTTTCTTT
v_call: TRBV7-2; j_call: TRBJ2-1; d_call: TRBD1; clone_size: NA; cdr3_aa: CASRISGQVYNEQFF; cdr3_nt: TGTGCCAGCAGAATCTCGGGACAGGTATACAATGAGCAGTTCTTC
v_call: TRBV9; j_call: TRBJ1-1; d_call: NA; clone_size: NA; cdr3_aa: CASTDPREGSTEAFF; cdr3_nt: TGTGCCAGCACCGACCCAAGGGAGGGTAGCACTGAAGCTTTCTTT
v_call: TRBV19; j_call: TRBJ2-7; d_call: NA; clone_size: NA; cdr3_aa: CASSGGHTYEQYF; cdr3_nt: TGTGCCAGTAGTGGCGGCCACACCTACGAGCAGTACTTC
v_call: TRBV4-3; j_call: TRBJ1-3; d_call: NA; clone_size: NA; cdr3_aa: CASSQAGYSGNTIYF; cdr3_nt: TGCGCCAGCAGCCAAGCAGGGTACTCTGGAAACACCATATATTTT
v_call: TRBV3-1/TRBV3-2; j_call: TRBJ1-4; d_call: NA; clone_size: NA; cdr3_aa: CASSNRQNNEKLFF; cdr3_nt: TGTGCCAGCAGCAATAGACAGAATAATGAAAAACTGTTTTTT
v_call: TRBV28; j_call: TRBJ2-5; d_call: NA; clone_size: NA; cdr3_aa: CASSLSRQSAQYF; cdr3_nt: TGTGCCAGCAGTTTATCTCGACAGTCTGCCCAGTACTTC
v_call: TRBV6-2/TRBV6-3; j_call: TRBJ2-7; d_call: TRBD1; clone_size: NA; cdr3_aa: CASSLTGTGMEQYF; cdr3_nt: TGTGCCAGCAGTCTGACCGGGACAGGGATGGAGCAGTACTTC
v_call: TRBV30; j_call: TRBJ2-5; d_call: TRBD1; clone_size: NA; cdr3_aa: CAWTRTGQETQYF; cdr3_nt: TGTGCCTGGACTAGGACAGGGCAAGAGACCCAGTACTTC
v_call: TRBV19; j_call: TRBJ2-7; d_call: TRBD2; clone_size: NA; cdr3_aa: CASRTSGGSSYEQYF; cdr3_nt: TGTGCCAGTAGGACAAGCGGGGGTAGCTCCTACGAGCAGTACTTC
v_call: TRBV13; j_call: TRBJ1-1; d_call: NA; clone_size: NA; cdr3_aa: CASSSSSLAGSEAFF; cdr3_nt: TGTGCCAGCAGCTCGTCCTCCTTAGCTGGTTCTGAAGCTTTCTTT
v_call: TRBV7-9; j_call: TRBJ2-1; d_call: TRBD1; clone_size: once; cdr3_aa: CASSSGDREFHEQFF; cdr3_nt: TGTGCCAGCAGCTCCGGGGACAGGGAATTCCATGAGCAGTTCTTC
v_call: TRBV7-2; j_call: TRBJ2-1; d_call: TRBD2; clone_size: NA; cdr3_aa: CASSPLAGYYNEQFF; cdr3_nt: TGTGCCAGCAGCCCTCTAGCGGGGTATTACAATGAGCAGTTCTTC
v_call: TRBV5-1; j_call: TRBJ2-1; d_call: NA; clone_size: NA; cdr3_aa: CASSLARTRGYNEQFF; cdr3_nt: TGCGCCAGCAGCTTGGCCCGGACTAGGGGGTACAATGAGCAGTTCTTC
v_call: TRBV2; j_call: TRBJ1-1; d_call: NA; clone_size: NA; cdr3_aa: CASSAGPAGAFF; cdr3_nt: TGTGCCAGCAGCGCGGGCCCAGCCGGGGCTTTCTTT
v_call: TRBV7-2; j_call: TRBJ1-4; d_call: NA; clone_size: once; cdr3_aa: CASSLGLGGEKLFF; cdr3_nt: TGTGCCAGCAGCTTAGGCCTCGGGGGTGAAAAACTGTTTTTT
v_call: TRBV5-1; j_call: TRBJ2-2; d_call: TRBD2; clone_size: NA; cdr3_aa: CASGSGGQRTGELFF; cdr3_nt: TGCGCCAGCGGTAGCGGGGGGCAAAGAACCGGGGAGCTGTTTTTT
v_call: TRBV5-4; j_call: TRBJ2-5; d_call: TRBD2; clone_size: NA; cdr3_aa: CASSLTSGRREETQYF; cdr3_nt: TGTGCCAGCAGCCTGACTAGCGGGAGAAGGGAAGAGACCCAGTACTTC